The 12 T cell receptor beta chains below were found in one sample sequenced in a study of T cell responses to AZD1222 COVID-19 vaccine. This table comes from immunoSEQ multiplex PCR, and its TCRdb copy is limited to in-frame clones, with some not included. The sample records 130,000 or so clones, 91% being singletons. The source material was peripheral blood, sampled 28 days after the second dose of the MenACWY control vaccine. The source of these receptors is an adult who received the MenACWY meningococcal vaccine as a control.

The chain links TRBV25-1 to TRBJ2-5; D not certain. Germline values: CDR1 MGHDK, CDR2 SYGVNS. The V end lost 4 bases, the J end lost 1 base, and 7 bases lay between the germline ends. CDR3 length: 13 residues. The CDR3 nucleotides read TGTGCCAGCAGTGCCTCACCCCAAGAGACCCAGTACTTC. It yields the protein CASSASPQETQYF.

This clone is a singleton in its sample. The chain links TRBV25-1 to TRBJ2-1; 10 nucleotides match TRBD1. CDR1 is MGHDK, CDR2 SYGVNS, per germline. The ends lost 5 bases at V and 8 bases at J; junction bases unmatched: 9. This CDR3 is 15 amino acids long. CDR3 protein: CASSPPGGTGDEQFF. The CDR3 DNA follows: TGTGCCAGCAGTCCCCCGGGCGGGACAGGGGATGAGCAGTTCTTC.

J is TRBJ1-2 and V is TRBV7-2; D unclear. Germline CDR1 is SGHTA and CDR2 is FQGNSA. The CDR3 is made up of 15 amino acids. The germline V and J ends were trimmed by 3 bases and 6 bases, with 17 bases remaining between them. This CDR3 reads CASSFFIPIGNGYTF. The CDR3 DNA reads TGTGCCAGCAGCTTTTTTATCCCCATTGGAAATGGCTACACCTTC.

The rearrangement links TRBV7-2 to TRBJ2-5, with TRBD2 identical over 7 bases. The CDR3 is made up of 15 amino acids. Germline assignment: CDR1 SGHTA and CDR2 FQGNSA. The ends lost 1 base at V and 5 bases at J; junction bases unmatched: 7. CDR3 sequence (DNA): TGTGCCAGCAGCTTAGATGGGAAGGGAGGGGAGACCCAGTACTTC. Protein: CASSLDGKGGETQYF.

V gene TRBV13 combines with J gene TRBJ2-1; 11 positions agree with TRBD2. The length of the CDR3 is 16 residues. V gave up 5 bases and J gave up 2 bases; unmatched junction bases: 5. Germline V lookup: CDR1 PRHDT, CDR2 FYEKMQ (reference sequence). The CDR3: CASSPTSGSPYNEQFF. In DNA form, the CDR3 reads TGTGCCAGCAGCCCTACTAGCGGGAGTCCCTACAATGAGCAGTTCTTC.

This chain links TRBV2 with TRBJ1-6; 8 bases fit TRBD1. This CDR3 has 15 amino acids. The J segment lost 5 bases and the V segment lost 8 bases, leaving 8 bases of the junction unmatched. The germline V gene encodes CDR1 SNHLY and CDR2 FYNNEI. The CDR3 coding sequence is TGTGCCAGCTTGACAGGGGCAAGCGATAATTCACCCCTCCACTTT. Amino acid sequence: CASLTGASDNSPLHF.

V gene TRBV15 combines with J gene TRBJ2-1; D may be TRBD1 or TRBD2 (5 bases each). In germline, CDR1 is LNHNV, CDR2 YYDKDF (reference sequence). V lost 0 bases to trimming and J lost 11 bases, with 8 bases between them. This CDR3 is built from 12 residues. The CDR3, as DNA: TGTGCCACCAGCAGAGATACGGGACAGCAGTTCTTC. It translates to CATSRDTGQQFF. Together with reference TRBV15 and TRBJ2-1, the CDR3 gives the full variable domain: DAMVIQNPRYQVTQFGKPVTLSCSQTLNHNVMYWYQQKSSQAPKLLFHYYDKDFNNEADTPDNFQSRRPNTSFCFLDIRSPGLGDTAMYLCATSRDTGQQFFGPGTRLTVL.

The rearrangement joins TRBV7-9 to TRBJ1-6, with D uncertain. The germline V gene encodes CDR1 SEHNR and CDR2 FQNEAQ (reference sequence). The CDR3 has 16 amino acids. Trimming left V 1 base short and J 0 bases short, with 7 bases between. The CDR3 region is CASSLVGSSYNSPLHF. CDR3 in DNA: TGTGCCAGCAGCTTAGTAGGGAGCTCCTATAATTCACCCCTCCACTTT.

The V gene is TRBV2, the J gene TRBJ2-3; D is unclear. The CDR3 contains 14 residues. The germline V gene encodes CDR1 SNHLY and CDR2 FYNNEI. The germline V and J ends were trimmed by 3 bases and 2 bases, with 9 bases remaining between them. CDR3 sequence reads: CASSDRSNTDTQYF. The CDR3 coding sequence is TGTGCCAGCAGTGACAGAAGCAACACAGATACGCAGTATTTT.

V gene TRBV28 combines with J gene TRBJ1-4; no clear D gene. Per germline, CDR1 MDHEN and CDR2 SYDVKM. V was clipped by 7 bases and J by 6 bases, with 18 bases between them. This CDR3 has 15 amino acids. CDR3 loop: CASNLADAGYEKLFF. The DNA for the CDR3 is TGTGCCAGCAACCTAGCCGACGCGGGCTATGAAAAACTGTTTTTT.

The chain is built from TRBV3-1 (or the pseudogene TRBV3-2) and TRBJ2-7, with a possible D match to TRBD1 (5 bases). Germline loops: CDR1 LGHDT, CDR2 YNNKEL (reference sequence). V was pared by 0 bases and J by 3 bases, with 6 bases between. This CDR3 is built from 13 residues. CDR3 DNA: TGTGCCAGCAGCCAAGACAGGGACTACGAGCAGTACTTC. Amino acid sequence: CASSQDRDYEQYF.

CDR3 sequence (DNA): TGTGCCAGCAGTTACTTTTACGAGCAGTACTTC. Encoded protein: CASSYFYEQYF. V is TRBV6-2 or TRBV6-3 and J is TRBJ2-7; D call uncertain. Per the germline V gene, CDR1 is MNHEY and CDR2 is SVGEGT. The V and J ends lost 1 base and 4 bases respectively, with 2 bases between them. The CDR3 spans 11 residues.